The 8 T cell receptor beta chains listed next were all sequenced from one sample in a study of shared clonotypes between healthy human individuals. The protocol was immunoSEQ multiplex PCR, while the TCRdb copy is restricted to in-frame clones and leaves out a portion. The sample includes 1,400,000 or so clones, 98% seen only once; the top ten take approximately 0.4%. Sequenced sample: naive CD4+ T cells sorted from blood. The sample's subset: CD45RA+ positively selected. The receptors here all came from a man aged 30-40 years in good health.

Written as DNA, the CDR3 is TGCGCCAGCAGCTTCCTAGCGGGAGGGGGAAATGAGCAGTTCTTC. This sequence encodes CASSFLAGGGNEQFF. The chain uses TRBV5-1 and TRBJ2-1; 12 nucleotides align to TRBD2. From germline, CDR1 is SGHRS and CDR2 YFSETQ. The CDR3 sequence is 15 residues long. J gave up 7 bases and V 2 bases, and 4 bases lay outside the gene matches.

The chain employs TRBV28 and TRBJ2-7, with 12 bases identical to TRBD2. CDR1 and CDR2 from the germline V gene are MDHEN and SYDVKM. V gave up 6 bases and J gave up 9 bases; unmatched junction bases: 12. The CDR3 is made up of 15 amino acids. The CDR3 DNA reads as TGTGCCAGCAGGCCCCAGACTAGCGGGAGTCGGGGGCAGTACTTC. Its translation: CASRPQTSGSRGQYF.

Here the CDR3 DNA reads TGTGCCAGCAAAGTAGCGGCGGGAGAGACCCAGTACTTC. As protein: CASKVAAGETQYF. The chain links TRBV14 to TRBJ2-5; a weak D match, TRBD2 (6 bases). Germline loops: CDR1 SGHDN, CDR2 FVKESK. The CDR3 sequence is 13 residues long. Trimming removed 7 bases at V and 4 bases at J, with 13 bases between.

The chain recombines TRBV9 with TRBJ2-2, with D unresolved. V was pared by 0 bases and J by 1 base, with 13 bases between. CDR3 length equals 17 residues. Germline CDR1 and CDR2: SGDLS and YYNGEE. CDR3 nucleotides: TGTGCCAGCAGCGTAGCCTCGGGCGGAGTGAACACCGGGGAGCTGTTTTTT. Amino acid sequence: CASSVASGGVNTGELFF.

The CDR3 DNA follows: TGTGCCAGCCGTAGGACTAGCGGTACCCACGAGCAGTACTTC. It encodes CASRRTSGTHEQYF. The genes are TRBV27 and TRBJ2-7, with 10 positions matching TRBD2. CDR1 and CDR2 from the germline V gene are MNHEY and SMNVEV (reference sequence). Trimming at V came to 8 bases and at J to 5 bases, leaving 9 bases not matched to a gene. The CDR3 spans 14 residues.

This rearrangement joins TRBV29-1 to TRBJ2-7; D may be TRBD1 or TRBD2 (5 bases each). V lost 7 bases and J lost 1, with 11 bases in between. Germline loops: CDR1 SQVTM, CDR2 ANQGSEA. The CDR3 contains 12 residues. The CDR3 DNA reads as TGCAGCGCCAGGGACCAATCCTACGAGCAGTACTTC. It specifies CSARDQSYEQYF.

This clone was seen once. This chain links TRBV5-5 with TRBJ2-1; 8 bases fit TRBD2. J lost 9 bases, V lost 4 bases, and 12 bases had no gene match. CDR1 SGHKS and CDR2 YYEKEE come from the germline V gene (reference sequence). The CDR3 contains 15 residues. The chain's CDR3 is CASSTTGTRWGEQFF. The DNA for the CDR3 is TGTGCCAGCAGCACAACCGGGACTAGGTGGGGTGAGCAGTTCTTC.

The V gene is TRBV28, the J gene TRBJ2-6; D uncertain. Germline V gives CDR1 MDHEN, CDR2 SYDVKM. The CDR3 sequence is 16 residues long. The V gene lost 8 bases and the J gene lost 0 bases, with 14 bases spanning the gap. The CDR3 is CASSSFESSGANVLTF. The CDR3 DNA reads as TGTGCCAGCTCCTCTTTTGAGTCCTCTGGGGCCAACGTCCTGACTTTC.